The 21 T cell receptor beta chains below come from one sample, sequenced in a study of regulatory T cells in long-lasting Graves disease. Time point given: persistent/refractory GD, antithyroid drugs over 5 years with positive TRAb. RNA from PBMCs was the source of the TCR library. Arm-PCR of CDR3 regions and iRepertoire HTBI primers were the basis on which TCR beta libraries were built. MiXCR, applied by TCRdb to the multiplex PCR reads, yields one record per CDR3 protein. The profile shows some 440,000 distinct CDR3 sequences, less than 25% of them singletons. The sequenced sample was peripheral blood mononuclear cells (PBMCs), obtained when the disease was refractory, from a patient treated with antithyroid drugs. Source of these receptors: a female donor with Graves disease.

This clonotype was found many times. This rearrangement joins TRBV6-1 to TRBJ2-2; 16 bases are shared with TRBD2. Germline V CDR1 and CDR2: MNHNS, SASEGT. CDR3 length equals 16 residues. V lost 6 bases, J lost 8 bases, and 6 bases stayed unmatched. CDR3 protein: CASRTGTSGREGELFF. In DNA form, the CDR3 reads TGTGCCAGCAGAACCGGGACTAGCGGGAGGGAGGGGGAGCTGTTTTTT.

This clonotype occurred a few times. The rearrangement links TRBV28 to TRBJ2-2, with D unclear. V lost 3 bases and J 9 bases, leaving 8 bases between the germline ends. This CDR3 comprises 12 residues. Germline CDR1 is MDHEN and CDR2 is SYDVKM. The CDR3 DNA follows: TGTGCCAGCAGTTTGTGGACCCGGGAGCTGTTTTTT. Translation gives CASSLWTRELFF.

This clonotype came up many times. The V and J genes are TRBV28 and TRBJ2-7, with D possibly TRBD1 on 5 matching bases. This CDR3 region has 16 residues. Deletions cut 0 bases from V and 3 bases from J, with 15 bases between. Germline loops: CDR1 MDHEN, CDR2 SYDVKM. For the CDR3, the DNA is TGTGCCAGCAGTTTATGGGACATCGCACTTGACTACGAGCAGTACTTC. Protein sequence: CASSLWDIALDYEQYF.

V is TRBV19 and J is TRBJ1-1; D is undetermined. The germline CDR1 and CDR2 sequences are LNHDA and SQIVND (reference sequence). The CDR3 has 12 residues. V dropped 6 bases and J dropped 6 bases, with 11 bases sitting between them. The chain's CDR3 is CASSFNGAEAFF. CDR3 bases: TGTGCCAGTAGCTTCAACGGCGCTGAAGCTTTCTTT.

There are a few counts of this clonotype. The V call is TRBV20-1, the J call TRBJ2-7, with D possibly matching TRBD1 (5 bases). V was shortened by 5 bases and J by 5 bases, with 19 bases between the two germline ends. The CDR3 length is 14 residues. Germline loops: CDR1 DFQATT, CDR2 SNEGSKA (reference sequence). In nucleotides, the CDR3 is TGCAGTGCTCCCCCAAAGGGGAAGAACCACGAGCAGTACTTC. Amino acid sequence: CSAPPKGKNHEQYF.

A note on this clonotype: This may be a read error: a much more frequent sequence differs by one nucleotide. This chain uses TRBV18 with TRBJ2-5, with D perhaps TRBD1 (5 bases). Germline assignment: CDR1 KGHSH and CDR2 LQKENI. The CDR3 is made up of 13 amino acids. Between the trimmed V and J ends, which lost 3 bases and 7 bases, there was a span of 12 bases. CDR3 DNA: TGTGCCAGCTCACCGGGGCCGAAAGGGACCCAGTACTTC. Protein product: CASSPGPKGTQYF.

Ten or more counts support this clonotype. V gene TRBV12-3 or TRBV12-4 combines with J gene TRBJ1-6; D might be TRBD1 (6 bases). The V end was cut by 3 bases, the J end by 16 bases, with 10 bases between. CDR3 length equals 11 residues. Here the CDR3 DNA reads TGTGCCAGCAGTTTGGGGCAGGGGCTCCACTTT. Residues: CASSLGQGLHF.

The genes are TRBV28 and TRBJ1-4; 9 bases align to TRBD1. This CDR3 spans 14 amino acids. V was pared by 4 bases and J by 7 bases, with 4 bases of the junction left unmatched. Germline loops: CDR1 MDHEN, CDR2 SYDVKM. CDR3 DNA: TGTGCCAGCAGTTCGACAGGGGGAACTGAAAAACTGTTTTTT. This sequence encodes CASSSTGGTEKLFF.

This clonotype was counted many times. The gene calls are TRBV3-1 and TRBJ1-4; 7 positions match TRBD1. V lost 1 base and J lost 7; bases outside the gene matches: 9. The germline V gene has CDR1 LGHDT and CDR2 YNNKEL (reference sequence). CDR3 length: 16 amino acids. CDR3 DNA: TGTGCCAGCAGCCAAGTCTCTAGACAGGGCGGTGAAAAACTGTTTTTT. Its protein is CASSQVSRQGGEKLFF.

This clonotype showed up many times. The chain carries TRBV19 and TRBJ2-7; D is ambiguous. Germline assignment: CDR1 LNHDA and CDR2 SQIVND (reference sequence). The CDR3 sequence is 13 residues long. V was pared by 5 bases and J by 4 bases, with 12 bases between. The CDR3: CASSLGIGYEQYF. In nucleotides, the CDR3 is TGTGCCAGTAGTCTGGGCATCGGATACGAGCAGTACTTC. The full variable domain, with the rest looked up from reference TRBV19 and TRBJ2-7, is DGGITQSPKYLFRKEGQNVTLSCEQNLNHDAMYWYRQDPGQGLRLIYYSQIVNDFQKGDIAEGYSVSREKKESFPLTVTSAQKNPTAFYLCASSLGIGYEQYFGPGTRLTVT.

The V gene is TRBV3-1, the J gene TRBJ1-1, with D maybe TRBD1 (6 bases). This CDR3 is 14 amino acids long. CDR1 is LGHDT and CDR2 is YNNKEL in the germline V gene (reference sequence). V shed 5 bases and J shed 5 bases, with 15 bases lying between them. CDR3 DNA: TGTGCCAGCAGCTTTAGATCAGGGGCGACTGAAGCTTTCTTT. Its translation: CASSFRSGATEAFF.

The rearrangement uses TRBV6-4 and TRBJ2-7; 11 bases are a match to TRBD2. Per germline, CDR1 MRHNA and CDR2 SNTAGT. This CDR3 is 15 amino acids long. The V and J ends lost 11 bases and 3 bases, in that order; junction bases with no gene match: 12. CDR3: CAFYEEGLAVYEQYF. For the CDR3, the DNA is TGTGCCTTTTATGAGGAGGGACTAGCGGTCTACGAGCAGTACTTC.

This clonotype was found a few times. The rearrangement uses TRBV29-1 and TRBJ2-5, with D possibly TRBD1 on 5 matching bases. The CDR3 loop spans 12 amino acids. With 1 base removed from V and 3 bases from J, the gap between germline ends came to 6 bases. Germline CDR1 reads SQVTM; CDR2 reads ANQGSEA. The CDR3 region is CSVEAREETQYF. The DNA of the CDR3 is TGCAGCGTTGAAGCCAGGGAAGAGACCCAGTACTTC. The full variable domain, completed using reference TRBV29-1 and TRBJ2-5, is SAVISQKPSRDICQRGTSLTIQCQVDSQVTMMFWYRQQPGQSLTLIATANQGSEATYESGFVIDKFPISRPNLTFSTLTVSNMSPEDSSIYLCSVEAREETQYFGPGTRLLVL.

A word on this clonotype: This clone may be a read error of a much larger clone one base away. The chain links TRBV2 to TRBJ1-4; D might be TRBD1 (6 bases). Looked up from germline, CDR1 is SNHLY and CDR2 is FYNNEI. The CDR3 length is 15 residues. V was clipped by 2 bases and J by 3 bases, with 10 bases between them. Here the CDR3 DNA reads TGTGCCAGCAGTGAATGGGGGGGGCCTAATGAAAAACTGTTTTTT. Residues: CASSEWGGPNEKLFF.

This clonotype showed up just a few times. This sequence joins TRBV7-9 and TRBJ2-6; a weak D match, TRBD2 (5 bases). The germline gives CDR1 SEHNR, CDR2 FQNEAQ (reference sequence). Trimming left V 0 bases short and J 0 bases short, with 9 bases between. The CDR3 has 17 residues. CDR3 sequence: CASSLAGAVSGANVLTF. The CDR3 DNA reads TGTGCCAGCAGCTTAGCGGGAGCGGTCTCTGGGGCCAACGTCCTGACTTTC.

On this clonotype itself: A far larger clone is one base from this, pointing to a likely read error. The chain couples TRBV7-9 to TRBJ2-5; D call uncertain. Germline V gene lookup returns CDR1 SEHNR and CDR2 FQNEAQ (reference sequence). CDR3 length: 15 residues. The CDR3 protein is CASSLEGRYQDTQYF. As DNA, the CDR3 is TGTGCCAGCAGCTTAGAGGGCAGATACCAAGATACCCAGTACTTC.

V gene TRBV27 combines with J gene TRBJ2-7, with D possibly TRBD2 on 7 matching bases. V was pared by 5 bases and J by 3 bases, with 14 bases between. The CDR3 consists of 14 residues. Per the germline V gene, CDR1 is MNHEY and CDR2 is SMNVEV (reference sequence). The CDR3 coding sequence is TGTGCCAGCAGTCCCTGGGGGGGCCTCTACGAGCAGTACTTC. Protein sequence: CASSPWGGLYEQYF.

The chain combines TRBV20-1 with TRBJ2-5; 8 bases are a match to TRBD2. Germline CDR1 DFQATT, CDR2 SNEGSKA (reference sequence). The length of the CDR3 is 15 residues. V lost 5 bases and J lost 5; bases outside the gene matches: 13. The CDR3 loop is CSAGREAGVWETQYF. In nucleotides, the CDR3 is TGCAGTGCTGGCCGAGAAGCGGGAGTATGGGAGACCCAGTACTTC.

The chain combines TRBV19 with TRBJ1-5; D remains ambiguous. The CDR3 is 15 residues long. Germline lookup yields CDR1 LNHDA and CDR2 SQIVND (reference sequence). Trimming removed 3 bases from V and 2 bases from J, with 11 bases in between. The CDR3 DNA reads as TGTGCCAGTAGTATTTCCAGCGTTGGCAATCAGCCCCAGCATTTT. It translates to CASSISSVGNQPQHF.

This clonotype was counted between two and nine times. The V call is TRBV6-1, the J call TRBJ2-5; 8 nucleotides align to TRBD2. The V segment lost 1 base and the J segment 3 bases; nucleotides outside the gene matches: 4. CDR3 size: 15 residues. CDR1 and CDR2 (germline): MNHNS, SASEGT. The CDR3 sequence is CASSEVISGKETQYF. As DNA, the CDR3 is TGTGCCAGCAGTGAAGTAATTAGCGGGAAAGAGACCCAGTACTTC.

The chain recombines TRBV4-3 with TRBJ2-3; 7 nucleotides agree with TRBD2. This CDR3 is 16 amino acids long. V shed 0 bases, J shed 4 bases, and the junction held 7 bases outside the gene matches. Germline V gene data show CDR1 as LGHNA and CDR2 as YSLEER. The CDR3 nucleotides read TGCGCCAGCAGCCAAGATTCACGGGAGGCCCCAGATACGCAGTATTTT. Protein: CASSQDSREAPDTQYF.